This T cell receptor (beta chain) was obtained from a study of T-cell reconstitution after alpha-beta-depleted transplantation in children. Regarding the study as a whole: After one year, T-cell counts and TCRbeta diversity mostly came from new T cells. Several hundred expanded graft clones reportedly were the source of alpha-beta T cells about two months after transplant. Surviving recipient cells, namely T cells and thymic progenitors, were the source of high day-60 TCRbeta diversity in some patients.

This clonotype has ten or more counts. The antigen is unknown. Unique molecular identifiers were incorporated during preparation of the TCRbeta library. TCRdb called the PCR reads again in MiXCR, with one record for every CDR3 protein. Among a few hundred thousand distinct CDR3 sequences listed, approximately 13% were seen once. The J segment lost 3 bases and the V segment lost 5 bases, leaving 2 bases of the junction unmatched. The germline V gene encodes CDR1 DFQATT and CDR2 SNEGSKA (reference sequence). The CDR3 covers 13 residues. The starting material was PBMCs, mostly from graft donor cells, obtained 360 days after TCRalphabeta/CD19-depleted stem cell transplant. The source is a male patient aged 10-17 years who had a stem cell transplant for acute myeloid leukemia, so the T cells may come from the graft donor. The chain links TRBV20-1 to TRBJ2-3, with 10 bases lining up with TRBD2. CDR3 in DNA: TGCAGTGCTGGGACTAGCGCGACAGATACGCAGTATTTT. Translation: CSAGTSATDTQYF.